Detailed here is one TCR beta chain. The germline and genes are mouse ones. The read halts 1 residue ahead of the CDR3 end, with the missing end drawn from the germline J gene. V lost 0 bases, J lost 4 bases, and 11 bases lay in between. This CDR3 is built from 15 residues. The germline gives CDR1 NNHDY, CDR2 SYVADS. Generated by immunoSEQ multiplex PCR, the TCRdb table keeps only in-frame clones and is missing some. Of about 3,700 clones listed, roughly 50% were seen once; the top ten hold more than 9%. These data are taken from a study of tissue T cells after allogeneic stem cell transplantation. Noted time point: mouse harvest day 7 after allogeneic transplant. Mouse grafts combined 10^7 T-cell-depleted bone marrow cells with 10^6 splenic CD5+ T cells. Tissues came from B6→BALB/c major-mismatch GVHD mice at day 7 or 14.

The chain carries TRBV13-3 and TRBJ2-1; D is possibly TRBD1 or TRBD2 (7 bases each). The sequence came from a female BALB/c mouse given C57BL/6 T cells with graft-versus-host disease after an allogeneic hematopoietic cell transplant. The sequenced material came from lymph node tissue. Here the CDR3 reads CASSDAQGGYAEQFF. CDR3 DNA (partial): TGTGCCAGCAGTGATGCGCAGGGGGGGTATGCTGAGCAGTTC.